This TCR beta chain was captured in a study of early T cells in non-severe SARS-CoV-2 infection (dated by TCRdb to the early 2020s). With respect to the entire study: Because TCR sequencing was done on bulk RNA from unsorted whole blood, the alpha and beta chains could not be paired.

Overall study outcomes, separate from this receptor: Matching against VDJdb was skewed toward anti-spike CD8 responses, likely underestimated virus-specific expansions, and missed private and CD4 specificities.

A case-control design nested within a healthcare worker cohort in London, UK, was used, with weekly nasopharyngeal swab PCR tests and blood sampling performed. Healthcare workers were recruited during the week of the UK lockdown, between 23 and 31 March 2020, and followed weekly for up to about 15 weeks. Library creation used 5' RACE. The reads were generated on a NextSeq 500. The TCR library protocol attached unique molecular identifiers to individual cDNA molecules to correct for sequencing error and PCR bias. TCR alpha and beta chains were both sequenced, and the abundances of alpha and beta sequences in each sample were closely correlated with each other. Per the source publication's procedure: Decombinator V4 was used to annotate the V gene, J gene and CDR3 of the TCR sequences. TCRs were defined as expanded if a significant change between any two time points was detected under a Poisson model with p below 0.0001. Abundances of TCRs were expressed as counts per million after normalisation to the total number of TCRs sequenced in each sample. MAIT TCRs were defined by TRAV1-2 paired with TRAJ12, TRAJ20 or TRAJ33, and iNKT TCRs by TRAV10 paired with TRAJ18. A search of VDJdb, accessed on 1 November 2021, was run for TCRs annotated to CMV, EBV and SARS-CoV-2, with TCRs annotated for multiple antigens excluded. TCRdb itself trimmed the public reads at Q25 with fastp, ran MiXCR and retained productive beta chains. Rows with a matching CDR3 protein are joined into one entry that keeps the most common DNA and genes. TCRdb, rather than the study authors, made the V and J calls. In all, the sample holds approximately 19,000 distinct CDR3 sequences, and under 6.5% of those were seen once. 6% to 8% of the sample goes to the ten largest clones.

The CDR3 runs 13 residues from the cysteine to the phenylalanine. The only DNA kept is the CDR3, 39 bases in frame from the first base. For this chain, trimming is 7 bases at the V end and 0 bases at the J end, and the number of junction bases without a gene match is 6. Based on the germline V gene, the CDR1 and CDR2 sequences are SQVTM and ANQGSEA. This clonotype was found many times. Its antigen has not been determined. The sample holds no much larger clone one base away, and base qualities are not on file. The chain is encoded by TRBV29-1 joined to TRBJ2-7, and 7 junction bases match TRBD2. The receptor was derived from an adult who was a healthcare worker with PCR-confirmed SARS-CoV-2 infection or an uninfected control (not recorded which). Sequencing was done on a sample of whole blood. The bases read TGCAGCGCCGAGGGCGGGAGCTCCTACGAGCAGTACTTC. This sequence encodes CSAEGGSSYEQYF.